These 5 T cell receptor beta chains share one sample of origin, sequenced in a study of T cells after yellow fever vaccination. TCRdb reprocessed the 5' RACE reads with MiXCR, giving one entry per CDR3 protein. The data contain about 130,000 distinct CDR3 sequences, almost 9% of them seen just once; the ten biggest clones take up under 40%. The sequenced sample was CD8+ T cells sorted from PBMCs, obtained on the day of the yellow fever booster vaccination. The receptor source for this set is a man aged 18 to 30 who received the YFV17D yellow fever vaccine.

In its sample, this clonotype was seen many times. This chain connects TRBV6-5 to TRBJ2-5; 10 bases line up with TRBD2. The J segment lost 4 bases and the V segment lost 8 bases, leaving 10 bases of the junction unmatched. The CDR3 is 15 amino acids. The V gene's germline CDR1 is MNHEY and CDR2 SVGAGI. The CDR3 reads CASCQLAGPGETQYF. CDR3 DNA: TGTGCCAGCTGTCAACTAGCGGGGCCGGGAGAGACCCAGTACTTC.

The genes are TRBV6-5 and TRBJ2-7, with 9 positions matching TRBD1. The CDR3 length is 14 residues. J was trimmed by 2 bases and V by 5 bases; bases with no gene match: 4. CDR1 and CDR2 from the germline V gene are MNHEY and SVGAGI. CDR3 DNA: TGTGCCAGCAGTCAATACAGGGGGCCCTACGAGCAGTACGTC. Protein: CASSQYRGPYEQYV.

The chain uses TRBV11-2 and TRBJ2-5, with TRBD2 identical over 13 bases. V was pared by 4 bases and J by 1 base, with 3 bases of the junction left unmatched. Per the germline V gene, CDR1 is SGHAT and CDR2 is FQNNGV. The CDR3 sequence is 16 residues long. The CDR3 sequence: CASSSRLAGGQETQYF. Written as DNA, the CDR3 is TGTGCCAGCAGCTCCCGACTAGCGGGGGGCCAAGAGACCCAGTACTTC.

V usage is TRBV5-1 and J usage is TRBJ2-3, with D unclear. The germline V gene encodes CDR1 SGHRS and CDR2 YFSETQ. CDR3 length equals 15 residues. V was pared by 7 bases and J by 1 base, with 16 bases between. The CDR3 coding sequence is TGCGCCAGCCAGCGCTTTGTGGGCGGCACAGATACGCAGTATTTT. It translates to CASQRFVGGTDTQYF.

By frequency in the sample, this clonotype is medium-sized. The chain couples TRBV15 to TRBJ2-3; D call uncertain. Between the trimmed V and J ends, which lost 0 bases and 2 bases, there was a span of 9 bases. The CDR3 is 15 amino acids. CDR1 and CDR2 from the germline V gene are LNHNV and YYDKDF (reference sequence). CDR3 amino acids: CATSRDGRPTDTQYF. For the CDR3, the DNA is TGTGCCACCAGCAGAGATGGACGCCCCACAGATACGCAGTATTTT.